A single sample gave rise to the 24 T cell receptor beta chains below, sequenced in a study of T and B cells in COVID-19 patients. Blood genomic DNA input for TRB amplification was 250-500 ng. BIOMED2 TRB-A/B primer pools were used in multiplex TRB PCR. MiXCR, run by TCRdb on the multiplex PCR reads, gives a single entry per CDR3 protein. Of over 5,000 distinct CDR3 sequences in the sample, 27% were seen once. The sample was blood. Source of these receptors: a human donor with active COVID-19. The donor label of this sample is uncertain.

The chain uses TRBV7-2 and TRBJ2-3, with a possible D match to TRBD2 (6 bases). The ends were cut back, 1 base at V and 8 bases at J, with 13 bases in the middle. The CDR3 runs 14 residues. Germline V gene sequence: CDR1 SGHTA, CDR2 FQGNSA. The CDR3 region is CASSLDSSGVTQYF. CDR3 in DNA: TGTGCCAGCAGCTTAGACTCCTCGGGAGTTACGCAGTATTTT.

Relative to its sample, this clonotype is medium-sized. The chain is built from TRBV6-5 and TRBJ2-5; the match to TRBD1 covers 9 bases. The length of the CDR3 is 15 residues. Losses at the gene ends were 5 bases for V and 5 bases for J; bases not matched to a gene: 9. Germline V gene sequence: CDR1 MNHEY, CDR2 SVGAGI. The chain's CDR3 is CASSRTTGGAETQYF. In DNA form, the CDR3 reads TGTGCCAGCAGTAGAACCACAGGGGGCGCGGAGACCCAGTACTTC.

A few counts support this clonotype. This rearrangement joins TRBV5-1 to TRBJ1-1, with D perhaps TRBD1 (6 bases). The CDR3 spans 17 residues. The germline V gene has CDR1 SGHRS and CDR2 YFSETQ. V dropped 0 bases and J dropped 1 base, with 16 bases sitting between them. CDR3 loop: CASSLEGGSGGNTEAFF. As DNA, the CDR3 is TGCGCCAGCAGCTTGGAAGGGGGAAGTGGGGGGAACACTGAAGCTTTCTTT. Drawing the rest from reference TRBV5-1 and TRBJ1-1, the complete variable domain is KAGVTQTPRYLIKTRGQQVTLSCSPISGHRSVSWYQQTPGQGLQFLFEYFSETQRNKGNFPGRFSGRQFSNSRSEMNVSTLELGDSALYLCASSLEGGSGGNTEAFFGQGTRLTVV.

By share, this clonotype counts as medium-sized. The chain links TRBV13 to TRBJ2-2; D possibly matches TRBD1 or TRBD2 (5 bases each). The CDR3 extends over 16 amino acids. Germline V lookup: CDR1 PRHDT, CDR2 FYEKMQ (reference sequence). V dropped 0 bases and J dropped 4 bases, with 12 bases sitting between them. The CDR3 region is CASSLGLGGTTGELFF. CDR3 sequence (DNA): TGTGCCAGCAGCTTAGGCCTTGGGGGTACCACCGGGGAGCTGTTTTTT.

The rearrangement joins TRBV20-1 to TRBJ2-7; a possible D gene is TRBD1 (8 bases). Trimming took 8 bases from V and 4 from J, leaving 15 bases between them. The V gene's germline CDR1 is DFQATT and CDR2 SNEGSKA (reference sequence). This CDR3 has 12 amino acids. The CDR3 DNA reads as TGCAGTATTACAGGGGGGGGATACGAGCAGTACTTC. Translation gives CSITGGGYEQYF.

This clonotype showed up just a few times. The chain has TRBV27 and TRBJ2-5, with 7 bases identical to TRBD2. CDR3 length equals 14 residues. Germline CDR1 and CDR2: MNHEY and SMNVEV (reference sequence). J lost 5 bases, V lost 6 bases, and 9 bases had no gene match. The CDR3 protein is CASSLSGPWETQYF. CDR3 coding DNA: TGTGCCAGCAGCCTTAGCGGGCCCTGGGAGACCCAGTACTTC.

This clonotype came up a few times. The chain uses TRBV10-3 and TRBJ2-1; TRBD2 aligns across 10 bases. The germline V gene encodes CDR1 ENHRY and CDR2 SYGVKD. J lost 7 bases, V lost 2 bases, and 8 bases had no gene match. The CDR3 runs 16 residues. CDR3 DNA: TGTGCCATCAGTGAGGGGCCTAGCGGGAGAAAGAATGAGCAGTTCTTC. Translated, it gives CAISEGPSGRKNEQFF.

By share, this clonotype ranks as medium-sized. The chain has TRBV19 and TRBJ2-1; D gene ambiguous. The CDR3 spans 19 residues. Looked up from germline, CDR1 is LNHDA and CDR2 is SQIVND (reference sequence). V lost 2 bases, J lost 4 bases, and 24 bases lay in between. The CDR3 protein is CASSISPSQAPILYNEQFF. CDR3 nucleotide sequence: TGTGCCAGTAGTATAAGTCCGTCTCAGGCTCCAATTTTGTACAATGAGCAGTTCTTC.

This clonotype was seen more than once but under ten times. This chain links TRBV18 with TRBJ1-6, with 8 bases aligning to TRBD1. The CDR3 runs 15 residues. Germline loops: CDR1 KGHSH, CDR2 LQKENI. The ends lost 3 bases at V and 7 bases at J; junction bases unmatched: 5. DNA of the CDR3: TGTGCCAGCTCACCCGACAGGGGTTACAATTCACCCCTCCACTTT. Amino acids: CASSPDRGYNSPLHF. The full variable domain, with the rest looked up from reference TRBV18 and TRBJ1-6, is NAGVMQNPRHLVRRRGQEARLRCSPMKGHSHVYWYRQLPEEGLKFMVYLQKENIIDESGMPKERFSAEFPKEGPSILRIQQVVRGDSAAYFCASSPDRGYNSPLHFGNGTRLTVT.

By sample share, this clonotype is medium-sized (0.01 to 0.1%). The chain has TRBV5-6 and TRBJ1-2; TRBD1 might be the D (5 bases). CDR1 is SGHDT, CDR2 YYEEEE, per germline. Trimming took 3 bases from V and 0 from J, leaving 12 bases between them. CDR3 length equals 15 residues. This CDR3 is CASSSLAGSNYGYTF. The CDR3, as DNA: TGTGCCAGCAGCTCTTTGGCAGGGTCTAACTATGGCTACACCTTC. The full variable domain, its missing parts supplied by reference TRBV5-6 and TRBJ1-2, is DAGVTQSPTHLIKTRGQQVTLRCSPKSGHDTVSWYQQALGQGPQFIFQYYEEEERQRGNFPDRFSGHQFPNYSSELNVNALLLGDSALYLCASSSLAGSNYGYTFGSGTRLTVV.

In its sample, this clonotype is medium-sized (0.01 to 0.1%). The V call is TRBV27, the J call TRBJ2-1; D is undetermined. With 7 bases removed from V and 4 bases from J, the gap between germline ends came to 8 bases. CDR1 is MNHEY, CDR2 SMNVEV, per germline (reference sequence). The CDR3 is 12 amino acids. The CDR3 DNA reads TGTGCCAGCATCTCAGGATACAATGAGCAGTTCTTC. Protein product: CASISGYNEQFF.

This chain links TRBV19 with TRBJ2-1; D perhaps matches TRBD2 (6 bases). The DNA end lines up better with TRBJ2-7; the J call may be wrong. There are 12 residues in the CDR3. Germline CDR1 is LNHDA and CDR2 is SQIVND (reference sequence). The CDR3 loop reads CASSSRGGEQYF. In nucleotides, the CDR3 is TGTGCCAGTAGTAGTAGGGGAGGCGAGCAGTACTTC.

The chain combines TRBV7-6 with TRBJ1-1, with D perhaps matching TRBD1 (5 bases). Per the germline V gene, CDR1 is SGHVS and CDR2 is FNYEAQ. The CDR3 spans 15 residues. V was pared by 1 base and J by 1 base, with 10 bases between. CDR3 DNA: TGTGCCAGCAGCTTAGTGGGGGGAGGGAACACTGAAGCTTTCTTT. This gives the protein CASSLVGGGNTEAFF.

The chain is built from TRBV6-2 or TRBV6-3 and TRBJ1-1; D gene uncertain. V lost 3 bases and J 8 bases, leaving 10 bases between the germline ends. CDR3 length: 12 residues. Per the germline V gene, CDR1 is MNHEY and CDR2 is SVGEGT. The CDR3 protein is CASSYTFGEAFF. The CDR3 bases are TGTGCCAGCAGTTATACTTTCGGGGAAGCTTTCTTT.

The chain couples TRBV5-1 to TRBJ1-4, with TRBD1 as a possible D gene (5 bases). The germline gives CDR1 SGHRS, CDR2 YFSETQ. With 4 bases removed from V and 7 bases from J, the gap between germline ends came to 14 bases. This CDR3 region has 14 residues. The CDR3 DNA reads TGCGCCAGCAGCCCGTCGGGACCGCTTGAAAAACTGTTTTTT. Protein: CASSPSGPLEKLFF.

About this clonotype: A read error may be the cause here, since a much bigger clone is one base away. The chain couples TRBV6-5 to TRBJ1-6; weak D call: TRBD1 (6 bases). With 4 bases removed from V and 6 bases from J, the gap between germline ends came to 22 bases. Looked up from germline, CDR1 is MNHEY and CDR2 is SVGAGI. The CDR3 is made up of 18 amino acids. The CDR3, as DNA: TGTGCCAGCAGTTCCACCCCTACAGGGCTTGCGTTTAATTCACCCCTCCACTTT. This encodes CASSSTPTGLAFNSPLHF.

The CDR3 coding sequence is TGTGCCAGCAGTTCGGCTCCGGGACAGGGCGGTGGCTACACCTTC. Protein product: CASSSAPGQGGGYTF. The chain joins TRBV12-3 or TRBV12-4 to TRBJ1-2; 9 bases are a match to TRBD1. Trimming removed 4 bases from V and 7 bases from J; junction bases left unmatched: 10. The CDR3 is 15 residues long.

The chain is built from TRBV5-4 and TRBJ2-5; tentative D call: TRBD2 (6 bases). This CDR3 is 13 amino acids long. V lost 7 bases and J lost 5, with 15 bases in between. The germline gives CDR1 SGHNT, CDR2 YYREEE (reference sequence). The CDR3 DNA reads as TGTGCCAGCGGCCTGCAGGCGGGGGAGACCCAGTACTTC. Encoded protein: CASGLQAGETQYF.

The V and J genes are TRBV6-2 or TRBV6-3 and TRBJ1-6; 7 nucleotides match TRBD1. Germline lookup yields CDR1 MNHEY and CDR2 SVGEGT. The ends lost 0 bases at V and 0 bases at J; junction bases unmatched: 2. This CDR3 is 17 amino acids long. The CDR3 nucleotides read TGTGCCAGCAGTTACTCGACAGGGAGCTCCTATAATTCACCCCTCCACTTT. Translated: CASSYSTGSSYNSPLHF.

The chain links TRBV7-9 to TRBJ2-5, with D uncertain. This CDR3 spans 12 amino acids. Germline-derived CDR1 and CDR2 are SEHNR and FQNEAQ (reference sequence). Trimming took off 7 bases at V and 7 bases at J, with 13 bases between the two ends. This CDR3 is CASKIPAGTQYF. CDR3 DNA sequence: TGTGCCAGCAAAATCCCCGCCGGGACCCAGTACTTC.

The chain carries TRBV5-6 and TRBJ1-2, with 10 bases matching TRBD1. The CDR3 sequence is 14 residues long. Germline V gene data show CDR1 as SGHDT and CDR2 as YYEEEE. V shed 6 bases and J 5 bases; nucleotides not matched to a gene: 7. As DNA, the CDR3 is TGTGCCAGCAAGTATGGGACAGGGGTATATGGCTACACCTTC. It yields the protein CASKYGTGVYGYTF.

J is TRBJ1-5 and V is TRBV6-6, with 7 bases lining up with TRBD1. The J segment lost 4 bases and the V segment lost 6 bases, leaving 6 bases of the junction unmatched. This CDR3 is 14 amino acids long. Per germline, CDR1 MNHNY and CDR2 SVGAGI (reference sequence). CDR3 region: CASSRPGGNQPQHF. CDR3 nucleotide sequence: TGTGCCAGCAGCCGCCCAGGGGGGAATCAGCCCCAGCATTTT.

Judged by abundance, this clonotype is medium-sized. The chain recombines TRBV5-6 with TRBJ1-2, with D unclear. CDR3 size: 14 residues. V dropped 6 bases and J dropped 3 bases, with 15 bases sitting between them. Germline V CDR1 and CDR2: SGHDT, YYEEEE. The CDR3 spells CASTPLGLDYGYTF. The CDR3 nucleotides are TGTGCCAGCACCCCACTAGGGCTTGACTATGGCTACACCTTC.

The V and J genes are TRBV27 and TRBJ1-5, with D maybe TRBD1 (5 bases). The germline CDR1 and CDR2 sequences are MNHEY and SMNVEV (reference sequence). V dropped 2 bases and J dropped 7 bases, with 15 bases sitting between them. The CDR3 totals 15 residues. Written as DNA, the CDR3 is TGTGCCAGCAGTTTACAGGGTTTAGCGGAGCAGCCCCAGCATTTT. This encodes CASSLQGLAEQPQHF.